One T cell receptor (beta chain) is described in this entry. The assay was immunoSEQ multiplex PCR, and TCRdb's table has in-frame clones only and misses some. The sample consists of about 34,000 clones, approximately 93% of them appearing once. This specimen comes from a study of control samples from healthy donors and cancer patients. The origin of this receptor is a man aged 35-49 years with colorectal cancer. Sequenced input: PBMCs.

CDR3 region: CASSRLAGAAAAQYF. Here the CDR3 DNA reads TGTGCCAGTAGTCGACTAGCGGGGGCGGCGGCGGCGCAGTATTTT. The genes are TRBV19 and TRBJ2-3, with 12 positions matching TRBD2. The junction had 10 bases not matched to a gene; V was cut back by 5 bases and J by 10 bases. The germline V gene has CDR1 LNHDA and CDR2 SQIVND (reference sequence). CDR3 size: 15 residues.